These 24 T cell receptor beta chains share one sample of origin, sequenced in a study of Graves' ophthalmopathy and Graves' hyperthyroidism. TCR beta CDR3 regions were amplified from RNA transcripts. HTBI primers primed a first-round RT-PCR, and a second-round multiplex PCR followed. TCRdb reanalysed the multiplex PCR reads using MiXCR and keeps one entry per CDR3 protein. The sample records around 660,000 distinct CDR3 sequences, just over 40% being singletons. The sample comprised peripheral blood. The receptors originated from an adult man with Graves' ophthalmopathy.

This rearrangement joins TRBV7-8 to TRBJ1-2; D may be TRBD1 (5 bases). This CDR3 is 14 amino acids long. CDR1 is SGHVS, CDR2 FQNEAQ, per germline. V was cut by 5 bases and J by 6 bases, with 16 bases left in between. The CDR3 spells CASSQRGAGNGYTF. CDR3 nucleotide sequence: TGTGCCAGCAGCCAGCGGGGTGCAGGGAATGGCTACACCTTC.

Many counts were recorded for this clonotype. V is TRBV5-1 and J is TRBJ1-1; D unresolved. The V gene lost 0 bases and the J gene lost 2 bases, with 5 bases spanning the gap. CDR3 length equals 13 residues. The germline V gene has CDR1 SGHRS and CDR2 YFSETQ. The CDR3 bases are TGCGCCAGCAGCTTGGGGCATAACACTGAAGCTTTCTTT. It is translated as CASSLGHNTEAFF.

Of note for this clonotype: This sequence may be a read error, since a much larger clone differs from it by one base. The rearrangement links TRBV5-1 to TRBJ1-6; tentatively, D is TRBD1 (5 bases). Trimming took off 4 bases at V and 6 bases at J, with 11 bases between the two ends. This CDR3 is built from 14 residues. Germline assignment: CDR1 SGHRS and CDR2 YFSETQ. The CDR3 DNA reads TGCGCCAGCAGCCTGGGGCTGGTTAATTCACCCCTCCACTTT. Its protein product is CASSLGLVNSPLHF.

This clonotype was detected many times. This sequence joins TRBV2 and TRBJ1-5, with D possibly matching TRBD1 (6 bases). The CDR3 is 14 amino acids. V lost 3 bases and J 7 bases, leaving 13 bases between the germline ends. Germline loops: CDR1 SNHLY, CDR2 FYNNEI. As DNA, the CDR3 is TGTGCCAGCAGTGAGCGGGGGGCTCGACAGCCCCAGCATTTT. Its protein is CASSERGARQPQHF.

This clonotype has a count of ten or more. The V gene is TRBV19, the J gene TRBJ2-5, with TRBD2 matching 12 bases. J gave up 2 bases and V 7 bases, and 8 bases lay outside the gene matches. The length of the CDR3 is 16 residues. Germline loops: CDR1 LNHDA, CDR2 SQIVND (reference sequence). CDR3 in amino acids: CASNLGLAGPQETQYF. In nucleotides, the CDR3 is TGTGCCAGTAACCTCGGACTAGCGGGACCACAAGAGACCCAGTACTTC.

Remarks on this clonotype: This may come from a read error, since a much larger clone is one base off. CDR3 sequence (DNA): TGTGCCAGCAGCTTGGGACAGGGGGCATGGTACGCTGAAGCTTTCTTT. Protein: CASSLGQGAWYAEAFF. The chain links TRBV7-2 to TRBJ1-1, with 12 bases identical to TRBD1. Germline assignment: CDR1 SGHTA and CDR2 FQGNSA. Trimming took 3 bases from V and 6 from J; bases not matched to a gene: 8. The CDR3 totals 16 residues.

With respect to this clonotype: The missing conserved phenylalanine or tryptophan at the end of this CDR3 makes a read error likely. This chain joins TRBV12-3 or TRBV12-4 and TRBJ2-5, with 11 nucleotides matching TRBD2. With V trimmed by 1 base and J by 4 bases, 11 bases remained unmatched. This CDR3 is built from 18 residues. The CDR3 sequence: CASSLVGLAATPGETQYV. As DNA, the CDR3 is TGTGCCAGCAGTTTAGTGGGACTAGCGGCCACCCCGGGAGAGACCCAGTACGTC.

The chain couples TRBV7-9 to TRBJ1-2; TRBD1 matches at 9 bases. The CDR3 is 14 residues long. The germline V gene encodes CDR1 SEHNR and CDR2 FQNEAQ (reference sequence). V gave up 5 bases and J gave up 6 bases; unmatched junction bases: 7. The CDR3, as DNA: TGTGCCAGCAGCGGAGGACAGGGGAGCCATGGCTACACCTTC. It encodes CASSGGQGSHGYTF. Based on the CDR3 plus reference TRBV7-9 and TRBJ1-2, the full variable domain is DTGVSQNPRHKITKRGQNVTFRCDPISEHNRLYWYRQTLGQGPEFLTYFQNEAQLEKSRLLSDRFSAERPKGSFSTLEIQRTEQGDSAMYLCASSGGQGSHGYTFGSGTRLTVV.

In its sample, this clonotype was seen many times. The J gene is TRBJ2-6, the V gene TRBV14; D is ambiguous. V lost 5 bases to trimming and J lost 1 base, with 6 bases between them. Per germline, CDR1 SGHDN and CDR2 FVKESK. CDR3 length: 14 residues. The CDR3 loop is CASSFRSGANVLTF. CDR3 coding DNA: TGTGCCAGCAGCTTCCGATCTGGGGCCAACGTCCTGACTTTC.

The chain joins TRBV9 to TRBJ1-6; no firm D call. The CDR3 consists of 13 residues. Trimming pared 7 bases from V and 10 bases from J, leaving 15 bases between. The germline CDR1 and CDR2 sequences are SGDLS and YYNGEE. CDR3 sequence: CASSARARSPLHF. The CDR3 nucleotides read TGTGCCAGCTCCGCACGGGCGAGGTCACCCCTCCACTTT.

Many counts were recorded for this clonotype. This chain connects TRBV5-1 to TRBJ2-5, with D unresolved. Trimming stripped 4 bases from V and 0 bases from J, with 10 bases between. Germline values: CDR1 SGHRS, CDR2 YFSETQ. The CDR3 is 14 residues long. Written as DNA, the CDR3 is TGCGCCAGCAGCCGAGCTAGAGACCAAGAGACCCAGTACTTC. Translated, it gives CASSRARDQETQYF.

As to this clonotype: A read error is possible here, since a much larger clone lies one base away. V and J are TRBV6-6 and TRBJ1-6; perhaps TRBD1 as D (6 bases). The CDR3 is made up of 15 amino acids. Per the germline V gene, CDR1 is MNHNY and CDR2 is SVGAGI (reference sequence). The CDR3 nucleotides are TGTGCCGGCAGTTACTCACAGGGTTTGGATTCACCCCTCCACTTT. Encoded protein: CAGSYSQGLDSPLHF.

This clonotype was recorded at least ten times. The chain is built from TRBV25-1 and TRBJ2-2; a weak D match, TRBD1 (5 bases). Trimming shortened V by 4 bases and J by 3 bases, and 6 bases separated the two germline ends. Germline V CDR1 and CDR2: MGHDK, SYGVNS. This CDR3 has 13 residues. For the CDR3, the DNA is TGTGCCAGCAGTGGGGGCCACACCGGGGAGCTGTTTTTT. This codes for CASSGGHTGELFF.

CDR3 amino acids: CASSPEGLAGTETQYF. As DNA, the CDR3 is TGTGCCAGCAGTCCCGAGGGGCTAGCGGGGACGGAGACCCAGTACTTC. The gene calls are TRBV6-2 or TRBV6-3 and TRBJ2-5; TRBD2 matches at 9 bases. Germline V gives CDR1 MNHEY, CDR2 SVGEGT. V dropped 5 bases and J dropped 5; count of bases not matched to a gene: 12. The CDR3 contains 16 residues.

For this clonotype: A much larger clone sits a single nucleotide away, making a read error possible. This likely comes from a read error, as the CDR3 has no conserved phenylalanine or tryptophan at its end. The chain is built from TRBV10-3 and TRBJ1-1; TRBD1 is a possible D gene (5 bases). V was clipped by 10 bases and J by 1 base, with 13 bases between them. The CDR3 is 13 amino acids. Germline V CDR1 and CDR2: ENHRY, SYGVKD. CDR3 bases: TGTGCCAGCAGAATCGGGGGGAACACTGAAGCTTTCCTT. It codes for CASRIGGNTEAFL.

The sample holds many counts of this clonotype. DNA of the CDR3: TGTGCCAGCAGGACCGGACCTTATAATTCACCCCTCCACTTT. It encodes CASRTGPYNSPLHF. The chain carries TRBV6-6 and TRBJ1-6; D gene unclear. The length of the CDR3 is 14 residues. CDR1 and CDR2 from the germline V gene are MNHNY and SVGAGI (reference sequence). The germline V and J ends were trimmed by 6 bases and 4 bases, with 10 bases remaining between them.

V gene TRBV10-3 combines with J gene TRBJ1-6; TRBD1 agrees at 7 bases. Losses at the gene ends were 5 bases for V and 8 bases for J; bases not matched to a gene: 3. Germline CDR1 is ENHRY and CDR2 is SYGVKD. The CDR3 has 13 amino acids. Here the CDR3 DNA reads TGTGCCATCAGTCAGGGGGGCGATTCACCCCTCCACTTT. Translating it yields CAISQGGDSPLHF.

This clonotype appeared many times. The chain has TRBV19 and TRBJ1-3, with D unclear. Trimming cost V 3 bases and J 9 bases, with 9 bases left between them. The CDR3 is 12 amino acids. The germline gives CDR1 LNHDA, CDR2 SQIVND (reference sequence). The CDR3 coding sequence is TGTGCCAGTAGTATTGGAGGCGTCACCATATATTTT. It is translated as CASSIGGVTIYF. The full variable domain, its missing parts supplied by reference TRBV19 and TRBJ1-3, is DGGITQSPKYLFRKEGQNVTLSCEQNLNHDAMYWYRQDPGQGLRLIYYSQIVNDFQKGDIAEGYSVSREKKESFPLTVTSAQKNPTAFYLCASSIGGVTIYFGEGSWLTVV.

V gene TRBV9 combines with J gene TRBJ2-3, with a tentative D call TRBD2 (6 bases). CDR3 length: 16 amino acids. Germline loops: CDR1 SGDLS, CDR2 YYNGEE. Between the trimmed V and J ends, which lost 0 bases and 4 bases, there was a span of 15 bases. The CDR3 region is CASSVGLGAGSDTQYF. The CDR3 DNA follows: TGTGCCAGCAGCGTAGGTTTGGGAGCGGGTTCAGATACGCAGTATTTT.

DNA of the CDR3: TGCGCCAGCAGCCCAGGTATCTCTTCTGGCTCACCCCTCCACTTT. Its translation: CASSPGISSGSPLHF. The chain joins TRBV5-1 to TRBJ1-6, with unresolved D. Germline V lookup: CDR1 SGHRS, CDR2 YFSETQ. Between the trimmed V and J ends, which lost 4 bases and 10 bases, there was a span of 18 bases. This CDR3 has 15 residues.

There are many counts of this clonotype. The chain recombines TRBV7-9 with TRBJ2-7; 13 bases fit TRBD2. Germline V gene lookup returns CDR1 SEHNR and CDR2 FQNEAQ (reference sequence). The CDR3 consists of 17 residues. The V segment lost 5 bases and the J segment 0 bases; nucleotides outside the gene matches: 7. In DNA, the CDR3 is TGTGCCAGCAGCCACCCCCGACTAGCGGGGGGCTCCTACGAGCAGTACTTC. Protein sequence: CASSHPRLAGGSYEQYF. The entire variable domain, with the rest obtained from reference TRBV7-9 and TRBJ2-7, is as follows: DTGVSQNPRHKITKRGQNVTFRCDPISEHNRLYWYRQTLGQGPEFLTYFQNEAQLEKSRLLSDRFSAERPKGSFSTLEIQRTEQGDSAMYLCASSHPRLAGGSYEQYFGPGTRLTVT.

In regard to this clonotype: Since a much larger clone is just one base distant, this may be a read error. The chain is built from TRBV14 and TRBJ2-7; D is unclear. Trimming removed 1 base at V and 7 bases at J, with 14 bases between. CDR3 length: 14 residues. Germline V gives CDR1 SGHDN, CDR2 FVKESK. CDR3 bases: TGTGCCAGCAGCCAAGCGAGAGGCTCCCTAGAGCAGTACTTC. This codes for CASSQARGSLEQYF.

This chain connects TRBV19 to TRBJ2-7; D unclear. Trimming shortened V by 6 bases and J by 0 bases, and 12 bases separated the two germline ends. The CDR3 contains 14 residues. CDR1 LNHDA and CDR2 SQIVND come from the germline V gene (reference sequence). This CDR3 reads CASRGSQSSYEQYF. CDR3 coding DNA: TGTGCCAGTAGGGGTAGTCAGAGCTCCTACGAGCAGTACTTC.

This chain uses TRBV6-1 with TRBJ2-5; TRBD2 might be the D (6 bases). The end of the DNA aligns better with TRBJ2-1, so the J call may be wrong. The CDR3 loop spans 11 amino acids. The germline V gene encodes CDR1 MNHNS and CDR2 SASEGT. CDR3 bases: TGTGCCATCAGGGCGGGAATTGAGCAGTTCTTC. Translating gives CAIRAGIEQFF.